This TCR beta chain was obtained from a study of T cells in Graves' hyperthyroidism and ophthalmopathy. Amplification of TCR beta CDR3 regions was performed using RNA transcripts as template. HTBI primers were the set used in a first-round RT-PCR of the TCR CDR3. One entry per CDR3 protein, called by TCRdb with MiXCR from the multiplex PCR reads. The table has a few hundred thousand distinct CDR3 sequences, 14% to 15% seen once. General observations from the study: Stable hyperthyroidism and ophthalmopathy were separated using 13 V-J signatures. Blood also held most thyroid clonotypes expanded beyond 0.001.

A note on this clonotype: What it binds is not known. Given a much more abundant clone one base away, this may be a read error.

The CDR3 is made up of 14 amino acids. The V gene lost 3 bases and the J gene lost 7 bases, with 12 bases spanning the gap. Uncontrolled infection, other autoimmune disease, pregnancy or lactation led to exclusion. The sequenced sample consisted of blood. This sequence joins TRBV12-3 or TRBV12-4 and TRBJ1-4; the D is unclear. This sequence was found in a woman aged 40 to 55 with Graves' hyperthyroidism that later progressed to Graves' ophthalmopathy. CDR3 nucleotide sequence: TGTGCCAGCAGTTTTTTTGGGGTGAGTGAAAAACTGTTTTTT. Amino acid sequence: CASSFFGVSEKLFF.